This is a list of T cell receptor beta chains from one sample in a study of blood T cell repertoires in COVID-19. Here immunoSEQ multiplex PCR was the method, and the copy in TCRdb shows in-frame clones only, minus some. The sample includes about 350,000 clones, over 80% of them seen just once. The sequencing sample was made of peripheral blood. The receptors were gathered from a woman aged 50 to 60 with COVID-19, enrolled during active disease. CDR3s leave out the opening cysteine and the closing phenylalanine or tryptophan.

J gene	V gene	CDR3 protein
TRBJ2-7	TRBV11-2	ASNGQGSTYEQY
TRBJ1-1	TRBV19	ASSIDGIRYRGGTEAF
TRBJ2-1	TRBV3-1/TRBV3-2	ASSQYTTSSYNEQF
TRBJ2-7	TRBV5-4	ASSLGLPGEQY
TRBJ2-5	TRBV19	ASTSTGTSETQY
TRBJ1-4	TRBV5-1	ASSLFSEVDEKLF
TRBJ2-3	TRBV5-1	ASSLEVAIADTQY
TRBJ1-4	TRBV7-6	ASSLVGQANEKLF
TRBJ1-1	TRBV5-1	ASVLEGNTEAF
TRBJ1-5	TRBV6-6	ASSRDRTGGNQPQH
TRBJ2-7	TRBV3-1/TRBV3-2	ASSQTSAGEWYEQY
TRBJ1-4	TRBV13	ASSSSRAGPTNEKLF
TRBJ2-5	TRBV9	ASSVDGTGALQETQY
TRBJ2-7	TRBV19	ASSILLAGVSEQY
TRBJ1-2	TRBV27	ASAIPGQGQNYGYT
TRBJ2-7	TRBV11-3	ASSSRQDYEQY
TRBJ2-5	TRBV29-1	SVNRIAGGLQETQY
TRBJ2-5	TRBV7-6	ASSPDQETQY
TRBJ2-5	TRBV14	ASSRNDRFPQETQY
TRBJ1-3	TRBV12-5	ASGLVQAGNTIY
TRBJ1-1	TRBV19	ASHFAGGPEAF
TRBJ2-1	TRBV6-2/TRBV6-3	ASSPGIGEQF
TRBJ1-4	TRBV5-4	ASSLKQGGSEKLF
TRBJ2-7	TRBV6-5	ASSSGIPAYEQY
TRBJ2-5	TRBV30	AWSRGAGSDQY
TRBJ1-6	TRBV7-9	ASGFGDHNSPLH
TRBJ2-1	TRBV28	ASSFGRGLAGYNEQF
TRBJ1-1	TRBV6-5	ASGVEGSNTEAF
TRBJ2-1	TRBV7-8	ASSWTSASSYNEQF
TRBJ1-2	TRBV11-2	ASSLVGVGGYT
TRBJ2-1	TRBV11-2	ASSLQGYEQF
TRBJ2-1	TRBV10-2	ASRKRLAGPQLYNEQF
TRBJ2-7	TRBV4-1	ASSQVGTGGHEQY
TRBJ1-5	TRBV3-1/TRBV3-2	ASSLRGQGQPQH
TRBJ2-7	TRBV7-6	ASSPGSEQY
TRBJ2-2	TRBV4-3	ASSQGISVDGELF
TRBJ2-4	TRBV23-1	ASSQHTAGDSGRVAKNIQY
TRBJ2-3	TRBV6-4	ASSREQGPRDTQY
TRBJ2-1	TRBV9	ASSVSRTKSYNEQF
TRBJ2-5	TRBV27	ASRQRDKIQETQY
TRBJ2-7	TRBV3-1/TRBV3-2	ASSQGFTTGTGTYEQY
TRBJ2-7	TRBV11-2	ASRRTGSSYEQY
TRBJ2-7	TRBV14	ASSQYGQGTGEQY
TRBJ2-3	TRBV30	AWRTSGNTDTQY
TRBJ2-2	TRBV21-1	AIPLGLAGKHSGELF
TRBJ1-4	TRBV6-5	ASGDRPEKLF
TRBJ2-7	TRBV3-1/TRBV3-2	ASSHRDRSSYEQY
TRBJ1-4	TRBV6-6	ASSSGVATNEKLF
TRBJ1-1	TRBV20-1	SARPGLEAF
TRBJ2-7	TRBV15	ATSDTLAGNTYEQY
TRBJ1-2	TRBV11-2	ASSLGTVSVANYGYT
TRBJ1-1	TRBV11-1	ASSKVRGLSEAF
TRBJ1-3	TRBV7-3	ASSLTGGPGNTIY
TRBJ1-2	TRBV28	ASSFTGGYGYT
TRBJ1-6	TRBV27	ASSLSRDLLRTQSRGSPLH